Below, one T cell receptor beta chain is given with its context. The antigen remains undetermined. From germline, CDR1 is SGHVS and CDR2 FNYEAQ. J was trimmed by 7 bases and V by 0 bases; bases with no gene match: 6. This CDR3 has 15 amino acids. The data were obtained in a study of cytomegalovirus exposure and HLA in healthy donors. Across the whole study: A data release that came early held 80 million or so unique TCRs from HLA-typed donors. General observations from the study: In an earlier analysis, most TCR beta V segments were productive about 90% or about 30% of the time. It was shown in a later analysis that HLA-associated TCR beta chains were more clonally expanded than other, equally common chains.

It was with 60 Vbeta and 13 Jbeta primers that the PCR ran. Only in-frame clones appear in the TCRdb table, and some are missing; sequencing was by immunoSEQ multiplex PCR. The repertoire holds roughly 120,000 clones, with 77% as singletons. This chain uses TRBV7-6 with TRBJ2-1, with 7 bases aligning to TRBD2. Sequenced: PBMCs. This receptor was taken from a human donor in good health. The CDR3 DNA is TGTGCCAGCAGCTTAGCGCCAGCGGGACCGAATGAGCAGTTCTTC. The encoded protein is CASSLAPAGPNEQFF.